The next 25 T cell receptor beta chains were all read from a single sample in a study of T cells in Graves' hyperthyroidism and ophthalmopathy (dated by TCRdb to between 2019 and 2020). Library preparation used multiplex PCR. The instrument given in TCRdb is Illumina HiSeq 2000. TCR beta CDR3 regions were amplified from RNA transcripts. The TCR CDR3 was subjected to a first round of RT-PCR using the HTBI primer set and the Qiagen OneStep RT-PCR kit. TCRdb applied fastp at Q25 and MiXCR to the public reads, then kept only in-frame beta chains. Each entry is one CDR3 protein sequence, shown with its most common DNA and genes. The sample table records approximately 480,000 distinct CDR3 sequences; 20% to 25% of these occur just once. The ten largest clones capture roughly 29% of the sample. Material: blood. The receptors come from a man aged 18 to 30 with Graves' hyperthyroidism.

The rearrangement joins TRBV19 to TRBJ1-5; weak D call: TRBD1 (5 bases). V was cut by 5 bases and J by 1 base, with 18 bases left in between. Germline-derived CDR1 and CDR2 are LNHDA and SQIVND (reference sequence). This CDR3 contains 17 residues. The CDR3 DNA follows: TGTGCCAGTAGTTCCCGCCGACAGAATAGAAGCAATCAGCCCCAGCATTTT. Its protein is CASSSRRQNRSNQPQHF. Full variable domain (remainder filled in from reference TRBV19 and TRBJ1-5): DGGITQSPKYLFRKEGQNVTLSCEQNLNHDAMYWYRQDPGQGLRLIYYSQIVNDFQKGDIAEGYSVSREKKESFPLTVTSAQKNPTAFYLCASSSRRQNRSNQPQHFGDGTRLSIL.

This clonotype was observed many times. This chain uses TRBV6-1 with TRBJ1-5, with D perhaps TRBD1 (5 bases). This CDR3 has 13 amino acids. Germline V CDR1 and CDR2: MNHNS, SASEGT. Trimming pared 8 bases from V and 0 bases from J, leaving 8 bases between. CDR3 loop: CASGGHSNQPQHF. The DNA for the CDR3 is TGTGCCAGCGGGGGTCATAGCAATCAGCCCCAGCATTTT.

This clonotype was observed many times. The J gene is TRBJ1-5, the V gene TRBV2, with D hard to call. In germline, CDR1 is SNHLY, CDR2 FYNNEI. The CDR3 sequence is 15 residues long. Trimming removed 7 bases from V and 0 bases from J, with 13 bases in between. Here the CDR3 reads CASKVRGDSNQPQHF. CDR3 in DNA: TGTGCCAGCAAAGTTCGGGGAGATAGCAATCAGCCCCAGCATTTT.

This clonotype was seen ten or more times. This chain uses TRBV20-1 with TRBJ1-5; D is uncertain. Trimming removed 0 bases at V and 5 bases at J, with 11 bases between. Per the germline V gene, CDR1 is DFQATT and CDR2 is SNEGSKA (reference sequence). The CDR3 runs to 14 residues. The CDR3 DNA is TGCAGTGCTAGAGATCCGGCAGCGGATCAGCCCCAGCATTTT. This gives the protein CSARDPAADQPQHF.

At least ten counts were recorded for this clonotype. V gene TRBV11-1 combines with J gene TRBJ2-5, with 7 nucleotides matching TRBD2. The V segment lost 3 bases and the J segment 0 bases; nucleotides outside the gene matches: 7. Germline loops: CDR1 SGHAT, CDR2 FQDESV (reference sequence). The CDR3 sequence is 16 residues long. CDR3 bases: TGTGCCAGCAGCTTGCGGGGACTACTGTACCAAGAGACCCAGTACTTC. Translating gives CASSLRGLLYQETQYF.

V usage is TRBV24-1 and J usage is TRBJ1-2; no clear D gene. The CDR3 length is 14 residues. Germline V gene lookup returns CDR1 KGHDR and CDR2 SFDVKD. V was clipped by 3 bases and J by 4 bases, with 11 bases between them. CDR3 nucleotides: TGTGCCACCAGTGATACCGGACTGACCTATGGCTACACCTTC. Translation: CATSDTGLTYGYTF.

This chain uses TRBV19 with TRBJ2-4; 11 bases line up with TRBD1. V gave up 9 bases and J gave up 5 bases; unmatched junction bases: 3. The CDR3 runs 13 residues. Germline V gives CDR1 LNHDA, CDR2 SQIVND (reference sequence). CDR3 nucleotide sequence: TGTGCCAGGGGGGACAGGGGGGAAAACATTCAGTACTTC. This gives the protein CARGDRGENIQYF.

This chain joins TRBV10-3 and TRBJ2-5; 7 bases are shared with TRBD1. Germline CDR1 ENHRY, CDR2 SYGVKD. V lost 5 bases and J lost 2; bases outside the gene matches: 2. This CDR3 region has 13 residues. CDR3 amino acids: CAISWGQQETQYF. DNA for the CDR3: TGTGCCATCAGTTGGGGACAGCAAGAGACCCAGTACTTC.

There are many counts of this clonotype. The chain has TRBV7-8 and TRBJ1-2; D unresolved. The V gene lost 1 base and the J gene lost 2 bases, with 14 bases spanning the gap. The CDR3 loop spans 16 amino acids. Germline V gene sequence: CDR1 SGHVS, CDR2 FQNEAQ. CDR3 in amino acids: CASSLDVGIQNYGYTF. The CDR3 bases are TGTGCCAGCAGCTTAGATGTAGGCATTCAGAACTATGGCTACACCTTC. Combining the CDR3 with reference TRBV7-8 and TRBJ1-2 gives the whole variable domain GAGVSQSPRYKVAKRGQDVALRCDPISGHVSLFWYQQALGQGPEFLTYFQNEAQLDKSGLPSDRFFAERPEGSVSTLKIQRTQQEDSAVYLCASSLDVGIQNYGYTFGSGTRLTVV.

CDR3 DNA: TGTGCCAGCAGCTTGGCCCGACGGGGGGAAGGGTACGAGCAGTACTTC. It translates to CASSLARRGEGYEQYF. The chain has TRBV5-6 and TRBJ2-7, with 7 bases fitting TRBD2. Unmatched junction bases numbered 10, after V lost 0 bases and J lost 4 bases. Germline lookup yields CDR1 SGHDT and CDR2 YYEEEE. CDR3 size: 16 residues.

There are many counts of this clonotype. J is TRBJ2-7 and V is TRBV12-3 or TRBV12-4; possible D gene TRBD1, 6 bases. Between the trimmed V and J ends, which lost 5 bases and 6 bases, there was a span of 14 bases. The CDR3 spans 13 residues. For the CDR3, the DNA is TGTGCCAGCAGTGGGGATACAGGGATCGAGCAGTACTTC. Protein product: CASSGDTGIEQYF.

This clonotype was observed a handful of times. A junction boundary mismatches the germline segment, possibly from a read error. The chain combines TRBV6-1 with TRBJ1-2; TRBD1 might be the D (6 bases). The CDR3 is 12 residues long. Germline CDR1 reads MNHNS; CDR2 reads SASEGT. CDR3 in DNA: TGTGCCAGCAGTCCACCCGCGGGGACAAATTTCTTT. Its translation is CASSPPAGTNFF.

This clonotype was counted a single time. The chain has TRBV20-1 and TRBJ2-5; TRBD2 aligns across 8 bases. The junction had 5 bases not matched to a gene; V was cut back by 5 bases and J by 0 bases. The germline V gene encodes CDR1 DFQATT and CDR2 SNEGSKA (reference sequence). The CDR3 has 14 amino acids. DNA of the CDR3: TGCAGTGCTGCCCTCGGGGGGGACCAAGAGACCCAGTACTTC. Translated: CSAALGGDQETQYF.

The chain is built from TRBV11-2 and TRBJ2-5; possible D gene TRBD2, 6 bases. V was pared by 2 bases and J by 5 bases, with 15 bases between. From germline, CDR1 is SGHAT and CDR2 FQNNGV. CDR3 length equals 15 residues. The CDR3 here is CASSLTPTTRETQYF. In DNA, the CDR3 is TGTGCCAGCAGCTTAACCCCCACGACTAGGGAGACCCAGTACTTC.

This clonotype was seen a handful of times. A much bigger clone sits one base away, suggesting this may be a read error. The V gene is TRBV12-5, the J gene TRBJ2-7, with D possibly matching TRBD1 (5 bases). This CDR3 region has 11 residues. Germline V gene lookup returns CDR1 LGHNT and CDR2 FRNRAP. CDR3 DNA: TGTGCTAGTGATTTGATCCAGGGCCCGCACTTC. This sequence encodes CASDLIQGPHF.

Ten or more counts support this clonotype. The chain carries TRBV5-1 and TRBJ2-7; D remains unclear. Per germline, CDR1 SGHRS and CDR2 YFSETQ. The CDR3 loop spans 14 amino acids. V lost 0 bases and J 3 bases, leaving 10 bases between the germline ends. The CDR3 nucleotides are TGCGCCAGCAGCTTGGTGGATAGCAACTACGAGCAGTACTTC. It translates to CASSLVDSNYEQYF.

Concerning this clonotype itself: Compared with germline, one end of the junction differs, possibly owing to a read error. The gene calls are TRBV28 and TRBJ2-4; 10 nucleotides match TRBD1. The CDR3 length is 14 residues. From germline, CDR1 is MDHEN and CDR2 SYDVKM. The CDR3 bases are TGTGCCAGCAGTTCAGGACAGGGGGGAAACATTAAGTACTTC. Translating it yields CASSSGQGGNIKYF.

The gene calls are TRBV6-1 and TRBJ1-2, with D possibly matching TRBD1 (6 bases). CDR1 and CDR2 (germline): MNHNS, SASEGT. The CDR3 runs 17 residues. Trimming took 6 bases from V and 3 from J, leaving 23 bases between them. The CDR3 DNA reads TGTGCCAGCAGACGAGGGGGTGGCAGTCCCCTAGACTATGGCTACACCTTC. This gives the protein CASRRGGGSPLDYGYTF.

This clonotype was detected a few times. The rearrangement uses TRBV28 and TRBJ1-1; D unresolved. The CDR3 is made up of 11 amino acids. CDR1 MDHEN and CDR2 SYDVKM come from the germline V gene. V was clipped by 6 bases and J by 5 bases, with 7 bases between them. The CDR3 reads CASRSMTEAFF. In DNA form, the CDR3 reads TGTGCCAGCAGGTCCATGACTGAAGCTTTCTTT.

This rearrangement joins TRBV27 to TRBJ2-5, with TRBD2 identical over 13 bases. The CDR3 spans 18 residues. The trim removed 6 bases at V and 1 base at J, leaving 11 bases unmatched. Germline V CDR1 and CDR2: MNHEY, SMNVEV (reference sequence). CDR3 DNA sequence: TGTGCCAGCAGATCAGGACTAGCGGGGGCCAAAATCCAAGAGACCCAGTACTTC. This encodes CASRSGLAGAKIQETQYF.

This clonotype was seen ten or more times. The gene calls are TRBV15 and TRBJ1-1, with D possibly being TRBD1 (5 bases). The CDR3 has 16 amino acids. V shed 0 bases and J shed 3 bases, with 14 bases lying between them. Germline CDR1 and CDR2: LNHNV and YYDKDF (reference sequence). The CDR3 bases are TGTGCCACCAGCAGAGATCTCACAGGAACTTACACTGAAGCTTTCTTT. This translates into CATSRDLTGTYTEAFF.

This clonotype was observed many times. The rearrangement uses TRBV7-2 and TRBJ2-7, with D possibly TRBD1 on 5 matching bases. Germline CDR1 is SGHTA and CDR2 is FQGNSA. CDR3 length: 15 amino acids. Between the trimmed V and J ends, which lost 5 bases and 0 bases, there was a span of 14 bases. CDR3 sequence reads: CASSRTSFSSYEQYF. CDR3 sequence (DNA): TGTGCCAGCAGCCGGACAAGTTTCAGCTCCTACGAGCAGTACTTC.

The sample holds many counts of this clonotype. The chain joins TRBV9 to TRBJ1-5; 7 bases align to TRBD1. With V trimmed by 3 bases and J by 9 bases, 15 bases remained unmatched. The CDR3 runs 16 residues. Germline V gene data show CDR1 as SGDLS and CDR2 as YYNGEE. This CDR3 is CASSAGTDLMRRPQHF. The CDR3 DNA reads as TGTGCCAGCAGCGCGGGGACAGACCTGATGAGGCGGCCCCAGCATTTT.

The V call is TRBV28, the J call TRBJ1-1; 7 bases agree with TRBD1. J gave up 5 bases and V 3 bases, and 12 bases lay outside the gene matches. This CDR3 has 16 residues. Germline assignment: CDR1 MDHEN and CDR2 SYDVKM. The CDR3 DNA follows: TGTGCCAGCAGTTTCTACAGGGGCCTAATGGGTACTGAAGCTTTCTTT. Translation gives CASSFYRGLMGTEAFF.

This clonotype was seen at least ten times. The chain combines TRBV20-1 with TRBJ1-1; no definite D call. Between the trimmed V and J ends, which lost 2 bases and 2 bases, there was a span of 9 bases. The V gene's germline CDR1 is DFQATT and CDR2 SNEGSKA (reference sequence). The CDR3 has 13 residues. The CDR3 DNA is TGCAGTGCTAGATCTCAGCCTAACACTGAAGCTTTCTTT. Translating it yields CSARSQPNTEAFF.